The present T cell receptor beta chain was sequenced within a study of cytomegalovirus exposure and HLA in healthy donors. Findings of the study overall: Available immune exposure information was restricted to CMV serostatus only. There were a few CMV-associated chains whose specificity for CMV antigens was confirmed in vitro. Segments of the TCR beta V type were, in most cases, productive about 87% or about 30% of the time in an earlier analysis.

Concerning this clone: Antigen: not known.

60 Vbeta and 13 Jbeta primers were used in PCR. The data were produced by immunoSEQ multiplex PCR, yet TCRdb's version contains in-frame clones alone and is incomplete. The sample records approximately 130,000 clones, 81% being singletons. CDR3 length: 13 amino acids. The V and J ends lost 1 base and 6 bases respectively, with 10 bases between them. Germline V gives CDR1 LNHNV, CDR2 YYDKDF (reference sequence). The sequenced sample was PBMCs. The chain links TRBV15 to TRBJ2-7; D possibly corresponds to TRBD2 (6 bases). The sequence was collected from a middle-aged man in good health and CMV-seronegative. CDR3 protein: CATSRGGEGEQYF. In DNA, the CDR3 is TGTGCCACCAGCAGAGGGGGGGAAGGCGAGCAGTACTTC.